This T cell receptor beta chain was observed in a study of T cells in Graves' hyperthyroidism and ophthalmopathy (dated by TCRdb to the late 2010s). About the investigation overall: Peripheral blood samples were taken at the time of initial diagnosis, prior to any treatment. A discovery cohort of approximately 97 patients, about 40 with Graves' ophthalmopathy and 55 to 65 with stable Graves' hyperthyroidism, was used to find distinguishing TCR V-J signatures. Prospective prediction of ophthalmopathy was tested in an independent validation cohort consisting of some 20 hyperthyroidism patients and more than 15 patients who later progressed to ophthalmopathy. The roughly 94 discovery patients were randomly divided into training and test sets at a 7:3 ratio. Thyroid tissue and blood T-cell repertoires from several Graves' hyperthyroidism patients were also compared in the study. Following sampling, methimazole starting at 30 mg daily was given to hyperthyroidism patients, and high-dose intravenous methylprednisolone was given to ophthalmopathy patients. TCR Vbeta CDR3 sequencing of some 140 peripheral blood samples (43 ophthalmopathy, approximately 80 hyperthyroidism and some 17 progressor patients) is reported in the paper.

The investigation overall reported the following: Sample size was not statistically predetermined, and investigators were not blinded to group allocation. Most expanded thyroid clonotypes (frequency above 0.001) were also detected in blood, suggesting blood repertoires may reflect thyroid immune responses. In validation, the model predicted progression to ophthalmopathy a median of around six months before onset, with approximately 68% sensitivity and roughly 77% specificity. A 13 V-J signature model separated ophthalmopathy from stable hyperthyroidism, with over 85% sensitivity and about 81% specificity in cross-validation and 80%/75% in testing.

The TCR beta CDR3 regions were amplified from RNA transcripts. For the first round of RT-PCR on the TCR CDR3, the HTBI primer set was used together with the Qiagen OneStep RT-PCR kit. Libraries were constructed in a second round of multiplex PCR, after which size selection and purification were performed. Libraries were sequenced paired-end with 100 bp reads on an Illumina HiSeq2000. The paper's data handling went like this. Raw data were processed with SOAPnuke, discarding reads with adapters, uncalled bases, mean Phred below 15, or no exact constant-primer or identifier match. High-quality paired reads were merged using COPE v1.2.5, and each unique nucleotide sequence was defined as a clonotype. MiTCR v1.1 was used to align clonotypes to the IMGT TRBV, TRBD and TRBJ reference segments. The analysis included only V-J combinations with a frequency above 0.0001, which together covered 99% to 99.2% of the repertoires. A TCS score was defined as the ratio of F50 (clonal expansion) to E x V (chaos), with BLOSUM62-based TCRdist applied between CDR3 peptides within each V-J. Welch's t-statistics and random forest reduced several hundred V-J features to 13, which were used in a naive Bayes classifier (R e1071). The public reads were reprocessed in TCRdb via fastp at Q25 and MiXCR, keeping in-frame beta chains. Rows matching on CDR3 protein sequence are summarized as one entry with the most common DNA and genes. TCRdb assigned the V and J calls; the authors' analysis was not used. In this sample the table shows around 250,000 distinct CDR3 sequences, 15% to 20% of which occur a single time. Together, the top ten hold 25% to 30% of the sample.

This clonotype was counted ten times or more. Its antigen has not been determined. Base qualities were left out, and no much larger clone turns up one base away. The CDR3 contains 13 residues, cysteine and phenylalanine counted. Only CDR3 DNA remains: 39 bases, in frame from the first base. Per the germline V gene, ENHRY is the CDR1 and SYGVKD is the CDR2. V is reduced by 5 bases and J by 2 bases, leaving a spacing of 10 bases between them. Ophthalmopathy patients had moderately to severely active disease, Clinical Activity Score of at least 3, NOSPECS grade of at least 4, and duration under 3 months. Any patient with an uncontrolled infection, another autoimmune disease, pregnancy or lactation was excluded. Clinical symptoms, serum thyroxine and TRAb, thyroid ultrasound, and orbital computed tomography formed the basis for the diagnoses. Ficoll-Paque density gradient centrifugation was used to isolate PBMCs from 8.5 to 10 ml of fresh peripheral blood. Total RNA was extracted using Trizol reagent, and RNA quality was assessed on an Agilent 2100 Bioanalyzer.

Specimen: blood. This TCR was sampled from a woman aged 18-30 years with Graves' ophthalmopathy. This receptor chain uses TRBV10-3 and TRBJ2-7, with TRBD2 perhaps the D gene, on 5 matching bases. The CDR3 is CAISWGVTYEQYF. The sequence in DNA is TGTGCCATCAGTTGGGGAGTAACCTACGAGCAGTACTTC.